This entry is about one TCR beta chain. The record originates from a study of blood T cell repertoires in COVID-19. Participants had their cohort set by participant-reported clinical history. Libraries were prepared by immunoSEQ multiplex PCR; TCRdb keeps only in-frame clonotypes and omits some of them. The sample includes about 370,000 clones, just over 90% seen only once; the top ten take 0.86%. Per the germline V gene, CDR1 is SNHLY and CDR2 is FYNNEI. This CDR3 is built from 15 residues. Trimming pared 8 bases from V and 1 base from J, leaving 14 bases between. The sample consisted of PBMCs or T cells enriched from blood (not recorded which). The TCR was taken from a woman in her thirties or forties who had been exposed to COVID-19. The chain couples TRBV2 to TRBJ2-2; D not resolved. In DNA, the CDR3 is TGTGCCAGCGTCGCGTCACAGAGGAACACCGGGGAGCTGTTTTTT. Translating it yields CASVASQRNTGELFF.